The rows below give T cell receptor beta chains drawn from one sample of a study of blood T cell repertoires in COVID-19. Clones were read by immunoSEQ multiplex PCR, and TCRdb kept only the in-frame ones, dropping some. Of roughly 380,000 clones listed, roughly 85% are singletons. The specimen sequenced was peripheral blood. These receptors were collected from a woman aged 18-35 years with acute or convalescent COVID-19. Each CDR3 is given with its conserved first and last residue.

V,length,J,CDR3
TRBV5-1,15,TRBJ1-1,CASSLSGEGVTEAFF
TRBV29-1,12,TRBJ1-2,CSVSQISYGYTF
TRBV16,14,TRBJ1-2,CASSSAGINYGYTF
TRBV28,15,TRBJ1-1,CASSPRMGMNTEAFF
TRBV19,15,TRBJ1-1,CASSIDPQGTYEAFF
TRBV5-8,15,TRBJ2-3,CASSMGQGNTDTQYF
TRBV7-9,16,TRBJ2-7,CASSSQPQGASYEQYF
TRBV20-1,15,TRBJ2-5,CSASQGKAFKETQYF
TRBV10-3,15,TRBJ1-6,CAISDRTGSISPLHF
TRBV11-3,17,TRBJ2-1,CASSLDGRAERYNEQFF
TRBV6-5,13,TRBJ2-7,CASSSWEQDEQYF
TRBV5-1,16,TRBJ2-5,CASSIQTSGEQKTQYF
TRBV6-5,13,TRBJ2-5,CASTPDSQETQYF
TRBV27,17,TRBJ1-6,CASSLPTGERRNSPLHF
TRBV12-3/TRBV12-4,13,TRBJ2-7,CASSLGQGGEQYF
TRBV11-1,15,TRBJ2-3,CASSSAGGFTDTQYF
TRBV9,16,TRBJ1-1,CASSVGVQGMNTEAFF
TRBV19,14,TRBJ1-5,CASSAGTVNQPQHF
TRBV7-8,14,TRBJ1-2,CASSRGVQNYGYTF
TRBV6-5,13,TRBJ2-7,CASSYDRTYEQYF
TRBV4-2,16,TRBJ2-1,CASSQAGGSSYNEQFF
TRBV27,13,TRBJ1-1,CASSRGSSTEAFF
TRBV28,17,TRBJ2-1,CASSRTSGIWKYNEQFF
TRBV19,11,TRBJ2-2,CATDITGELFF
TRBV29-1,15,TRBJ2-4,CSVHLGGTAKNIQYF
TRBV5-1,14,TRBJ2-5,CASSLSQGLETQYF